The sequence of this TCR beta chain was determined in a study of blood T cell repertoires in COVID-19. Germline V CDR1 and CDR2: KGHDR, SFDVKD. CDR3 length equals 12 residues. Trimming pared 0 bases from V and 10 bases from J, leaving 8 bases between. Method: immunoSEQ multiplex PCR; TCRdb's copy keeps in-frame clones and lacks some. This repertoire shows 110,000 or so clones, approximately 90% found once; its top ten account for about 4.5%. The sample consisted of peripheral blood. This sequence joins TRBV24-1 and TRBJ1-1; D is uncertain. This TCR was recovered from a woman between 50 and 59 years old with acute or convalescent COVID-19. Here the CDR3 reads CATSDLSGSAFF. CDR3 nucleotides: TGTGCCACCAGTGATTTGAGCGGGTCAGCTTTCTTT.